The entry below describes one T cell receptor beta chain. The antigen remains undetermined. Assay: immunoSEQ multiplex PCR; the TCRdb copy retains only in-frame clones and omits some. Here the sample spans about 22,000 clones, about three quarters being singletons. This sample is part of a study of PD-1 blockade in classical Hodgkin lymphoma. General study results and limits: Those starting nivolumab under 1 year post-ASCT were excluded.

Brentuximab vedotin exposure varied among the patients, all of whom had relapsed after autologous stem cell transplantation. Specimen: peripheral blood mononuclear cells (PBMCs), collected before the second cycle of nivolumab. The source of this sequence is a human donor with classical Hodgkin lymphoma.

CDR3 protein: CASSTTVSLEAFF. CDR3 in DNA: TGTGCCAGCAGCACCACCGTGAGCCTCGAGGCTTTCTTT. This chain connects TRBV11-2 to TRBJ1-1; D not certain. The CDR3 extends over 13 amino acids. Germline V gene lookup returns CDR1 SGHAT and CDR2 FQNNGV. The germline V and J ends were trimmed by 5 bases and 11 bases, with 18 bases remaining between them.